This T cell receptor (beta chain) derives from a study of sequential checkpoint blockade in melanoma. Across the study: First-line arms were nivolumab then ipilimumab, or the reverse, randomized 1:1.

Noted treatment: randomized to nivolumab then ipilimumab (arm A) or the reverse (arm B). PBMC sorting kept live CD3+CD8+ cells without CD19 or CD56. The CDR3 contains 16 residues. Per germline, CDR1 SNHLY and CDR2 FYNNEI. Trimming shortened V by 0 bases and J by 2 bases, and 12 bases separated the two germline ends. Measured with immunoSEQ multiplex PCR; TCRdb has only the in-frame clones, and not every one. Found here are around 18,000 clones, around 70% of them singletons; the top ten hold approximately 35%. This sequence was found in a human donor with melanoma. The rearrangement links TRBV2 to TRBJ2-3; tentative D call: TRBD1 (6 bases). Source: CD8+ T cells sorted from blood (inferred from file names), taken from a patient given nivolumab and ipilimumab in sequence. CDR3 DNA sequence: TGTGCCAGCAGTGAAGCGACAGGAGAGTACACAGATACGCAGTATTTT. It encodes CASSEATGEYTDTQYF.